Sequencing of this TCR beta chain was carried out in a study of a mutant IDH1 vaccine in newly diagnosed glioma. Study details: Either 4-6 weeks after radiotherapy alone or alongside temozolomide, vaccination was begun. Patients had received radiotherapy, temozolomide, or both previously, most receiving both.

Overall study results and limits: A vaccine-induced immune response developed in roughly 93% of the patients. Top peripheral T cell clonotype shifts appeared unrelated to pseudoprogression.

Time point of the sample: week 11, during vaccination. Each vaccine dose was 300 ug of mutant IDH1 20-mer peptide, with topical imiquimod. Measured with immunoSEQ multiplex PCR; TCRdb has only the in-frame clones, and not every one. The table includes fewer than 30,000 clones, 70% to 80% detected once. Of note for this clone: Its antigen is still unknown.

This clonotype originated in a woman younger than 30 with glioma. The material sequenced was PBMCs, taken from a glioma patient whose treatment included an IDH1 peptide vaccine.

CDR3 residues: CASSQGRPGFSPLHF. The CDR3 DNA reads as TGTGCCAGCAGCCAAGGTCGCCCAGGGTTTTCACCCCTCCACTTT. The J gene is TRBJ1-6, the V gene TRBV14; maybe TRBD1 (5 bases). Germline assignment: CDR1 SGHDN and CDR2 FVKESK. The V and J ends lost 1 base and 9 bases respectively, with 13 bases between them. The CDR3 covers 15 residues.